The rows below give T cell receptor beta chains drawn from one sample of a study of control samples from healthy donors and cancer patients. Libraries were prepared by immunoSEQ multiplex PCR; TCRdb keeps only in-frame clonotypes and omits some of them. The repertoire has 150,000 to 200,000 clones, about 91% of them found once; the top ten carry nearly 5%. The specimen was blood. These receptors all stem from a woman aged 25 to 39 in good health. Each CDR3 is given with its conserved first and last residue. D genes are given only for firm matches. For some rows the clone size is stated as once, few or many, or as a class when expanded; others skip it.

d_call	clone_size	v_call	j_call	cdr3_aa	cdr3_nt
NA	NA	TRBV7-9	TRBJ1-1	CASSPGARNTEAFF	TGTGCCAGCAGCCCAGGTGCACGGAACACTGAAGCTTTCTTT
TRBD2	NA	TRBV6-6	TRBJ2-2	CASSHTLVGGGHTGELFF	TGTGCCAGCAGTCATACCCTGGTGGGCGGGGGGCATACCGGGGAGCTGTTTTTT
TRBD1	NA	TRBV6-5	TRBJ2-3	CASSYRGTGISTQYF	TGTGCCAGCAGTTACCGGGGGACAGGGATTTCTACGCAGTATTTT
NA	NA	TRBV21-1	TRBJ2-5	CASSDRNRRDSTQYF	TGTGCCAGCAGCGACCGAAATCGCCGGGACTCGACCCAGTACTTC
NA	NA	TRBV16	TRBJ2-7	CASSPQGGKRVYEQYF	TGTGCCAGCAGCCCACAGGGTGGTAAGCGCGTATACGAGCAGTACTTC
TRBD2	NA	TRBV5-4	TRBJ2-2	CASSYSGRSTGELFF	TGTGCCAGCAGTTATAGCGGGAGGAGCACCGGGGAGCTGTTTTTT
NA	NA	TRBV9	TRBJ1-6	CASSADPGGSPLHF	TGTGCCAGCAGCGCCGACCCGGGCGGTTCACCCCTCCACTTT
NA	NA	TRBV5-4	TRBJ2-3	CASSSAPRRQDTQYF	TGTGCCAGCAGCTCGGCCCCTAGGAGGCAAGATACGCAGTATTTT
NA	NA	TRBV6-5	TRBJ1-5	CASRGRDQPQHF	TGTGCCAGCAGGGGTCGCGATCAGCCCCAGCATTTT
TRBD1	many	TRBV6-6	TRBJ2-7	CASSLATGGSYEQYF	TGTGCCAGCAGTTTGGCGACAGGGGGCTCCTACGAGCAGTACTTC
NA	few	TRBV5-6	TRBJ2-5	CASSAYQETQYF	TGTGCCAGCAGCGCCTACCAAGAGACCCAGTACTTC
NA	NA	TRBV2	TRBJ2-5	CASSDRDSTGETQYF	TGTGCCAGCAGTGATCGAGACAGTACGGGCGAGACCCAGTACTTC
NA	NA	TRBV10-3	TRBJ2-3	CAISDSGAADTQYF	TGTGCCATCAGTGACTCGGGGGCCGCAGATACGCAGTATTTT
NA	NA	TRBV21-1	TRBJ2-5	CASSELTRAPPTKETQYF	TGTGCCAGCAGCGAACTTACGCGAGCCCCCCCTACCAAAGAGACCCAGTACTTC
NA	once	TRBV30	TRBJ1-6	CAWLAAEDSPLHF	TGTGCCTGGCTGGCGGCCGAAGATTCACCCCTCCACTTT
NA	NA	TRBV5-5	TRBJ2-2	CASSLRYNTTPNTGELFF	TGTGCCAGCAGCTTGCGGTACAATACTACTCCGAACACCGGGGAGCTGTTTTTT
NA	NA	TRBV4-1	TRBJ1-4	CASSQREEEKLFF	TGCGCCAGCAGCCAAAGGGAGGAGGAAAAACTGTTTTTT
NA	NA	TRBV7-6	TRBJ2-1	CASSLAGGQFF	TGTGCCAGCAGCTTAGCTGGGGGGCAGTTCTTC
NA	NA	TRBV18	TRBJ1-4	CASQNRRTANYEKLFF	TGTGCCAGCCAAAACCGCCGGACCGCAAATTATGAAAAACTGTTTTTT
NA	NA	TRBV2	TRBJ1-5	CASRAQGRVYQPQHF	TGTGCCAGCAGGGCACAGGGAAGGGTGTATCAGCCCCAGCATTTT
NA	NA	TRBV25-1	TRBJ2-7	CASSELTGLYEQYF	TGTGCCAGCAGTGAGCTAACAGGCCTCTACGAGCAGTACTTC
NA	NA	TRBV2	TRBJ2-3	CASSEGHLLSTDTQYF	TGTGCCAGCAGTGAAGGACACCTCCTCAGCACAGATACGCAGTATTTT
NA	many	TRBV28	TRBJ1-5	CASRNTGLNQPQHF	TGTGCCAGCAGAAACACAGGTTTAAATCAGCCCCAGCATTTT
NA	NA	TRBV7-8	TRBJ2-3	CASSQGRSNTQYF	TGTGCCAGCAGCCAGGGACGTTCGAATACGCAGTATTTT
NA	NA	TRBV19	TRBJ1-4	CASRTVNEKLFF	TGTGCCAGTAGGACAGTTAATGAAAAACTGTTTTTT
NA	NA	TRBV5-1	TRBJ2-5	CASSLTFRGPGQYQETQYF	TGCGCCAGCAGCTTGACGTTTCGAGGCCCAGGCCAGTACCAAGAGACCCAGTACTTC
NA	NA	TRBV29-1	TRBJ1-1	CSGERGGAAFF	TGCAGCGGGGAACGGGGGGGCGCAGCTTTCTTT
NA	once	TRBV28	TRBJ2-4	CASSLLGQTYTKNIQYF	TGTGCCAGCAGTTTATTAGGGCAGACCTATACCAAAAACATTCAGTACTTC
NA	NA	TRBV19	TRBJ2-5	CASRGPQGETQYF	TGTGCCAGTAGGGGTCCCCAGGGAGAGACCCAGTACTTC
TRBD2	NA	TRBV5-1	TRBJ2-3	CASSGTSGSTDTQYF	TGCGCCAGCAGCGGGACTAGCGGGAGCACAGATACGCAGTATTTT
NA	NA	TRBV19	TRBJ1-1	CASSTGPGTEAFF	TGTGCCAGTAGTACCGGACCAGGCACTGAAGCTTTCTTT
TRBD2	NA	TRBV2	TRBJ2-3	CASTSLAGGRDTQYF	TGTGCCAGCACCTCCCTAGCGGGAGGAAGGGATACGCAGTATTTT
NA	many	TRBV5-4	TRBJ2-5	CASSGDGQLQETQYF	TGTGCCAGCAGCGGCGATGGACAGCTCCAAGAGACCCAGTACTTC
NA	NA	TRBV6-7	TRBJ1-3	CASSYPFTGQTHSGNTIYF	TGTGCCAGCAGTTACCCCTTTACTGGACAGACCCACTCTGGAAACACCATATATTTT
NA	NA	TRBV6-1	TRBJ1-2	CASSDAVAYGYTF	TGTGCCAGCAGTGATGCCGTGGCCTATGGCTACACCTTC
NA	few	TRBV19	TRBJ1-1	CASKEGSTEAFF	TGTGCCAGTAAAGAGGGAAGCACTGAAGCTTTCTTT
TRBD1	once	TRBV6-1	TRBJ1-1	CASSEVQGEEAFF	TGTGCCAGCAGTGAAGTACAGGGGGAAGAAGCTTTCTTT
NA	NA	TRBV15	TRBJ1-2	CATSREGAWRGYTF	TGTGCCACCAGCAGAGAGGGAGCGTGGCGAGGCTACACCTTC